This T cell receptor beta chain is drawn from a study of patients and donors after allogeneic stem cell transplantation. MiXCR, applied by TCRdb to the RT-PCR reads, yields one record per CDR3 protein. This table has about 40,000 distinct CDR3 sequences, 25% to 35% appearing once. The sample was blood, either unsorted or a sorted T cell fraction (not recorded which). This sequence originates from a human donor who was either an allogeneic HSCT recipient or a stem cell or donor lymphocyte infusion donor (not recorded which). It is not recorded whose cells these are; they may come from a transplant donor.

As DNA, the CDR3 is TGTGCCAGCTCACCAAGGACAGACTATGGCTACACCTTC. Protein: CASSPRTDYGYTF. This chain uses TRBV18 with TRBJ1-2; possible D gene TRBD1, 6 bases. CDR1 is KGHSH, CDR2 LQKENI, per germline. This CDR3 spans 13 amino acids. V was shortened by 2 bases and J by 3 bases, with 7 bases between the two germline ends.